The rows below give T cell receptor beta chains drawn from one sample of a study of blood T cells in healthy people across ages. Each CDR3 protein is one row after TCRdb ran MiXCR on the 5' RACE reads. The table has about 500,000 distinct CDR3 sequences, 24% seen once. These records were also assigned to another study, of T cells of mothers and their children.

Sequencing was performed on blood. These receptors originate from a boy aged 5-17 years in good health. Both conserved end residues are part of each CDR3. Each record gives: V gene, clone size, CDR3 length, D gene, J gene, CDR3 protein, CDR3 DNA. D genes are given only for firm matches. Some rows mark clone size as missing; the rest say once, few, many or name a class of expanded clone.

TRBV10-3	-	15	TRBD2	TRBJ2-7	CAISGVAGATYEQYF	TGTGCCATCAGCGGGGTAGCGGGAGCGACCTACGAGCAGTACTTC
TRBV6-2/TRBV6-3	few	15	TRBD1	TRBJ1-5	CASSSGTGVGQPQHF	TGTGCCAGCAGCTCCGGGACAGGGGTTGGACAGCCCCAGCATTTT
TRBV7-8	few	16	TRBD2	TRBJ2-3	CASSGTGTSGTDTQYF	TGTGCCAGCAGTGGGACCGGGACTAGCGGAACAGATACGCAGTATTTT
TRBV25-1	-	14	TRBD1	TRBJ1-1	CASSEQGTVTEAFF	TGTGCCAGCAGTGAACAAGGGACAGTCACTGAAGCTTTCTTT
TRBV6-1	many	16	TRBD2	TRBJ2-1	CASSVAGLAGNNEQFF	TGTGCCAGCAGTGTAGCGGGACTAGCGGGGAACAATGAGCAGTTCTTC
TRBV14	few	16	-	TRBJ1-4	CASSQEGGGVCEKLFF	TGTGCCAGCAGCCAAGAGGGCGGGGGGGTTTGCGAAAAACTGTTTTTT
TRBV5-5	-	15	TRBD2	TRBJ2-1	CASSSGLASYNEQFF	TGTGCCAGCAGCTCGGGACTAGCGTCCTACAATGAGCAGTTCTTC
TRBV20-1	-	15	-	TRBJ1-3	CSARGPGGSGNTIYF	TGCAGTGCTAGAGGGCCGGGGGGATCTGGAAACACCATATATTTT
TRBV29-1	few	12	-	TRBJ1-1	CSVRGVNTEAFF	TGCAGCGTGAGGGGGGTCAACACTGAAGCTTTCTTT
TRBV7-9	few	16	-	TRBJ2-1	CASSQGRDSSYNEQFF	TGTGCCAGCAGCCAAGGGCGGGACTCGTCATACAATGAGCAGTTCTTC
TRBV7-9	-	15	TRBD2	TRBJ2-3	CASSPTGGITDTQYF	TGTGCCAGCAGCCCTACGGGAGGGATCACAGATACGCAGTATTTT
TRBV5-1	few	16	-	TRBJ2-7	CASSLGGDSFGYEQYF	TGCGCCAGCAGCTTGGGAGGAGACAGCTTCGGCTACGAGCAGTACTTC
TRBV28	few	15	-	TRBJ1-2	CASSLGPQVGYGYTF	TGTGCCAGCAGTTTGGGGCCTCAAGTTGGCTATGGCTACACCTTC
TRBV5-1	few	14	-	TRBJ2-7	CASSLGDQSYEQYF	TGCGCCAGCAGCTTGGGGGACCAGTCCTACGAGCAGTACTTC
TRBV7-9	-	13	-	TRBJ2-7	CASSLGDFDEQYF	TGTGCCAGCAGCTTAGGGGATTTCGACGAGCAGTACTTC
TRBV29-1	few	12	-	TRBJ1-4	CSVGPTNEKLFF	TGCAGCGTGGGTCCAACTAATGAAAAACTGTTTTTT
TRBV29-1	-	13	TRBD2	TRBJ2-1	CSVGTRSISEQFF	TGCAGCGTGGGGACTAGAAGTATCTCGGAGCAGTTCTTC
TRBV11-2	-	17	TRBD2	TRBJ2-3	CASSPLFTSAGTDTQYF	TGTGCCAGCAGCCCGCTCTTCACTAGCGCCGGCACAGATACGCAGTATTTT
TRBV7-2	many	14	TRBD2	TRBJ2-3	CASSLTSGRDTQYF	TGTGCCAGCAGCTTGACTAGCGGGAGAGATACGCAGTATTTT
TRBV3-1	-	14	-	TRBJ1-2	CASSYGTANYGYTF	TGTGCCAGCAGCTACGGGACGGCGAACTATGGCTACACCTTC
TRBV5-1	-	13	-	TRBJ1-1	CASSQTANTEAFF	TGCGCCAGCAGCCAGACAGCTAACACTGAAGCTTTCTTT
TRBV29-1	few	14	-	TRBJ2-7	CSVLRTQVPYEQYF	TGCAGCGTGTTGAGGACTCAAGTACCCTACGAGCAGTACTTC
TRBV7-3	few	13	-	TRBJ2-3	CASSSLLGDTQYF	TGTGCCAGCAGCTCCCTTCTCGGAGATACGCAGTATTTT
TRBV7-2	-	17	TRBD2	TRBJ2-1	CASSLDGGRGFYNEQFF	TGTGCCAGCAGCTTAGACGGCGGGAGGGGATTCTACAATGAGCAGTTCTTC
TRBV7-7	-	16	TRBD2	TRBJ2-2	CASSPAGSGYTGELFF	TGTGCTAGCAGCCCGGCCGGTAGCGGGTACACCGGGGAGCTGTTTTTT
TRBV27	-	14	-	TRBJ2-4	CASSLENRRDIQYF	TGTGCCAGCAGTTTAGAAAACAGACGAGACATTCAGTACTTC
TRBV12-3/TRBV12-4	few	15	TRBD1	TRBJ2-3	CASSPRGTGTDTQYF	TGTGCCAGCAGTCCAAGAGGGACAGGCACAGATACGCAGTATTTT
TRBV4-3	-	16	-	TRBJ2-1	CASSQDRASVSYEQFF	TGCGCCAGCAGCCAAGATCGCGCGAGCGTTAGTTATGAGCAGTTCTTC
TRBV7-2	-	19	TRBD2	TRBJ2-5	CASSSRGLAGGGGLETQYF	TGTGCCAGCAGCTCACGGGGGCTAGCGGGAGGTGGCGGGCTGGAGACCCAGTACTTC
TRBV29-1	few	20	TRBD1	TRBJ1-1	CSVEPLGGQGTGGYYTEAFF	TGCAGCGTTGAACCTTTAGGGGGACAGGGGACGGGCGGGTATTACACTGAAGCTTTCTTT
TRBV7-2	-	16	TRBD1	TRBJ1-2	CASSLVRGRIGYGYTF	TGTGCCAGCAGCTTAGTCAGGGGGAGGATAGGCTATGGCTACACCTTC
TRBV6-4	-	14	-	TRBJ1-2	CASSTSDSSYGYTF	-
TRBV5-4	once	16	-	TRBJ1-6	CASSFTGIQMGSPLHF	TGTGCCAGCAGCTTTACAGGCATACAAATGGGTTCACCCCTCCACTTT
TRBV20-1	few	16	TRBD1	TRBJ2-3	CSAQTALTGGRDTQYF	TGCAGTGCTCAAACCGCTCTCACAGGGGGCAGAGATACGCAGTATTTT
TRBV7-8	-	16	TRBD1	TRBJ1-2	CASSLTRQGGSYGYTF	TGTGCCAGCAGCCTTACCCGACAGGGGGGCAGCTATGGCTACACCTTC
TRBV7-3	-	14	-	TRBJ2-3	CASSLEPSTDTQYF	TGTGCCAGCAGCTTGGAGCCGAGCACAGATACGCAGTATTTT
TRBV28	-	14	-	TRBJ2-3	CASKPLVAADTQYF	TGTGCCAGCAAACCCCTCGTGGCTGCAGATACGCAGTATTTT
TRBV7-9	-	15	TRBD2	TRBJ2-3	CASGTSGASTDTQYF	TGTGCCAGCGGTACTAGCGGGGCTAGCACAGATACGCAGTATTTT
TRBV20-1	-	14	-	TRBJ2-3	CSAVGGRITDTQYF	TGCAGTGCGGTAGGGGGGAGGATTACAGATACGCAGTATTTT
TRBV5-1	-	14	-	TRBJ1-4	CASSLVGTNEKLFF	TGCGCCAGCAGCTTGGTTGGAACTAATGAAAAACTGTTTTTT
TRBV4-1	few	13	-	TRBJ1-4	CASSQDRGEKLFF	TGCGCCAGCAGCCAGGATAGGGGCGAAAAACTGTTTTTT
TRBV12-3/TRBV12-4	few	14	TRBD2	TRBJ2-1	CASSLAGVVNEQFF	TGTGCCAGCAGTTTGGCGGGAGTGGTCAATGAGCAGTTCTTC
TRBV5-1	-	15	-	TRBJ2-7	CASSLNVGPGYEQYF	TGCGCCAGCAGCTTGAATGTGGGCCCTGGCTACGAGCAGTACTTC
TRBV2	-	12	-	TRBJ1-2	CARKTDEGGYTF	TGTGCCAGAAAGACGGATGAGGGAGGCTACACCTTC
TRBV11-1	few	13	-	TRBJ2-1	CASSLDTGNEQFF	TGTGCCAGCAGCTTAGATACTGGGAATGAGCAGTTCTTC
TRBV27	few	15	-	TRBJ2-3	CASSSRTFSTDTQYF	TGTGCCAGCAGTTCCCGGACCTTTAGCACAGATACGCAGTATTTT
TRBV7-9	-	18	-	TRBJ1-2	CASSGTRQVWGPLIGYTF	TGTGCCAGCAGCGGAACAAGACAGGTCTGGGGCCCTTTAATTGGCTACACCTTC
TRBV6-5	few	16	-	TRBJ1-1	CASSYSSPPFNPEAFF	TGTGCCAGCAGTTACTCGAGCCCACCGTTCAACCCTGAAGCTTTCTTT
TRBV7-6	few	13	-	TRBJ1-1	CASIPIEGPEAFF	TGTGCCAGCATCCCTATCGAGGGTCCTGAAGCTTTCTTT